The source of this T cell receptor (beta chain) is a study of blood T cells in healthy people across ages. This clonotype was found many times. Sample-barcoded 5' priming and a J-beta primer mix drove a second PCR of about 6 to 11 cycles. TCRdb recomputed calls from the 5' RACE reads with MiXCR, one row per CDR3 protein. The repertoire holds approximately 900,000 distinct CDR3 sequences, under 35% seen once, with around 9.6% in the top ten. V lost 6 bases to trimming and J lost 2 bases, with 16 bases between them. The CDR3 is 15 amino acids. The germline V gene has CDR1 MDHEN and CDR2 SYDVKM. The sample also formed part of further work on T cells of mothers and their children. That source adds: Donation involved three healthy Caucasian mothers and the six children that they had. At about 1.6 ug per 15 ul, all of the extracted RNA went into cDNA synthesis.

The TCR sequence derives from a woman in her forties in good health. The sequenced sample was blood. This rearrangement joins TRBV28 to TRBJ2-5; D possibly uses TRBD1 or TRBD2 (5 bases each). The CDR3 nucleotides read TGTGCCAGCAGGATTATGGGACGGCCTCAAGAGACCCAGTACTTC. Residues: CASRIMGRPQETQYF.